The T cell receptor (beta chain) described here comes from a study of cytomegalovirus exposure and HLA in healthy donors. Study as a whole: Out of about 190 million T cells, an earlier analysis found 117 million unique TCR beta sequences in total. Of 398 genotyped donors, approximately 84% clustered with self-reported Caucasian donors.

General study results and limits: Analysis was carried out at a later point, and it linked a missense DCLRE1C variant to TCR beta V- and J-gene trimming.

PCR employed 60 Vbeta and 13 Jbeta primers. Libraries were prepared by immunoSEQ multiplex PCR; TCRdb keeps only in-frame clonotypes and omits some of them. The profile covers 140,000 to 150,000 clones, with 68% appearing a single time and around 4.7% taken by the ten largest. Regarding this clone: Its antigen is undetermined.

Healthy bone marrow donors supplied every sample. This CDR3 is 14 amino acids long. J was trimmed by 4 bases and V by 3 bases; bases with no gene match: 3. Germline V lookup: CDR1 SGHDN, CDR2 FVKESK. This sequence originates from a man in his sixties in good health and CMV-seronegative. Sequenced material: PBMCs. V gene TRBV14 combines with J gene TRBJ1-1; 9 bases fit TRBD1. CDR3 region: CASSQLTGGTEAFF. Here the CDR3 DNA reads TGTGCCAGCAGCCAGTTGACAGGGGGCACTGAAGCTTTCTTT.